This T cell receptor (beta chain) originates from a study of CD8+ T cells in alopecia areata. After isolation, RNA underwent reverse transcription to generate cDNA as the sequencing template. The table came from immunoSEQ multiplex PCR; TCRdb's copy has only in-frame clones and leaves some out. This sample has over 150,000 clones, with around half found just once. V shed 4 bases and J shed 0 bases, with 15 bases lying between them. There are 16 residues in the CDR3. CDR1 SEHNR and CDR2 FQNEAQ come from the germline V gene (reference sequence). Treatment here: oral pan-JAK inhibitor, 5-10 mg twice daily.

The starting material was CD8+ T cells sorted from blood, obtained at week 24, from a patient treated with tofacitinib. This receptor was obtained from a human donor with alopecia areata. The chain uses TRBV7-9 and TRBJ1-1; unclear D gene. The CDR3 nucleotides read TGTGCCAGCAGCTCTAACATCCGTCCGTTGAACACTGAAGCTTTCTTT. Amino acids: CASSSNIRPLNTEAFF.